Reported below is one T cell receptor beta chain. This receptor's antigen is unknown. No base-level quality is on record; no much larger clone is a single base apart. Participants in the prospective study were enrolled through a virtual design, were aged roughly 18 to 100 years, and lived in 20 to 30 United States geographic areas. In the prospective study, participants were assigned to cohorts based on the clinical history participants reported in a screening survey and a study questionnaire. ImmuneRACE Cohort 3 recovered participants were defined by two consecutive negative NP/OP PCR tests, healthcare professional clearance, or symptom resolution. In the prospective study, whole blood, serum and a nasopharyngeal or oropharyngeal swab were collected from each participant by mobile phlebotomists. Additional blood draws and questionnaires over an approximately 2-month period could optionally be provided by prospective study participants. Before DNA extraction, prospective study blood samples were shipped either frozen or at room temperature.

TCRbeta CDR3 regions were amplified from genomic DNA using the immunoSEQ Assay, a bias-controlled multiplex PCR. The paper's data handling went like this. The number of nucleated cells in each sample was estimated from the amplification of reference gene primers within the assay. To quantify the absolute abundance of each unique TCRbeta CDR3 rearrangement, sequence reads were collapsed and filtered. Productive Simpson clonality was computed per sample as the square root of Simpson's diversity index over productive rearrangements. TCRdb's version of the immuneACCESS table is confined to in-frame rearrangements and falls short of the full clone set. An unresolved V gene accounts for under half of the shortfall where checked; the remainder is of unknown origin. Clone size and V and J calls were adopted from that table, with D and trimming inferred from the DNA. This sample is represented by around 130,000 clones; less than 90% of them were singletons. Of the sample, 18% is held by the ten largest clones.

The data were taken from a study of blood T cell repertoires in COVID-19 (dated by TCRdb to about 2020). Describing the broader study: Samples from collaborators originated in the United States, Italy and Spain and spanned both the acute and convalescent phases of COVID-19. The material from the prospective study consisted of cDNA or gDNA derived from T cells, B-cell-depleted T cells, or PBMCs. Deeply sampled blood TCRbeta repertoires from subjects exposed to, actively infected with, or recovered from COVID-19 were included in the dataset. A freely available public database, intended as a resource for researchers studying the immune response to SARS-CoV-2, is where the repertoires were released. The samples were drawn from the first 160 participants of the ongoing ImmuneRACE study and from 950 to 1,500 subjects provided by 6 global collaborators. The sample metadata nearly always contained a de-identified subject ID, COVID-19 status, age in years and sex. Where available, HLA class I and class II types were obtained from metadata supplied by the sample provider rather than from assay-based typing.

Overall study outcomes, separate from this receptor: The quantity of clinical and demographic metadata differed by source and by participant and was supplied without curation.

From its cysteine to its phenylalanine, the CDR3 spans 16 amino acids. Only the CDR3 DNA stays, 48 bases, in frame from base 1. V and J are trimmed by 3 bases and 6 bases, and the gene matches miss 10 bases of the junction. Via the germline V gene, CDR1 is SGDLS and CDR2 YYNGEE. The sequenced material came from PBMCs or T cells enriched from blood (not recorded which). The chain employs TRBV9 and TRBJ2-2; the junction holds 8 bases that match TRBD1. This receptor was taken from a man aged 25 to 45 who had recovered from COVID-19. The CDR3: CASSAQGALRSGELFF. The nucleotide sequence is TGTGCCAGCAGCGCCCAGGGGGCGCTACGGTCCGGGGAGCTGTTTTTT.